The 18 T cell receptor beta chains below come from one sample, sequenced in a study of blood T cell repertoires in COVID-19. The table came from immunoSEQ multiplex PCR; TCRdb's copy has only in-frame clones and leaves some out. Altogether about 230,000 clones are present, roughly 90% being singletons, with the ten largest covering about 2.5%. The specimen was peripheral blood. These receptors were taken from an older woman with acute or convalescent COVID-19.

V usage is TRBV4-1 and J usage is TRBJ2-1, with D maybe TRBD2 (5 bases). Looked up from germline, CDR1 is MGHRA and CDR2 is YSYEKL. Trimming cost V 7 bases and J 3 bases, with 10 bases left between them. This CDR3 region has 13 residues. The CDR3 spells CASTSSNYNEQFF. The CDR3 DNA sequence: TGCGCCAGCACCTCTAGCAACTACAATGAGCAGTTCTTC.

V gene TRBV5-4 combines with J gene TRBJ1-2; TRBD1 matches at 9 bases. V dropped 4 bases and J dropped 7; count of bases not matched to a gene: 11. Germline CDR1 reads SGHNT; CDR2 reads YYREEE (reference sequence). The CDR3 extends over 15 amino acids. The CDR3 DNA follows: TGTGCCAGCAGCCTCGACAGGGGGTCAGGTGGTGGCTACACCTTC. The encoded protein is CASSLDRGSGGGYTF.

V gene TRBV28 combines with J gene TRBJ2-1, with TRBD2 identical over 9 bases. With 3 bases clipped from V and 10 bases from J, the junction kept 7 bases outside the gene matches. In germline, CDR1 is MDHEN, CDR2 SYDVKM. This CDR3 has 14 amino acids. CDR3 bases: TGTGCCAGCAGTTTGTTAGCGGGAGCGAGAGAGCAGTTCTTC. Translation gives CASSLLAGAREQFF. Full variable domain (missing parts from reference TRBV28 and TRBJ2-1): DVKVTQSSRYLVKRTGEKVFLECVQDMDHENMFWYRQDPGLGLRLIYFSYDVKMKEKGDIPEGYSVSREKKERFSLILESASTNQTSMYLCASSLLAGAREQFFGPGTRLTVL.

This sequence joins TRBV29-1 and TRBJ1-1; 8 nucleotides align to TRBD1. The CDR3 totals 14 residues. V lost 6 bases and J lost 5; bases outside the gene matches: 11. Germline CDR1 and CDR2: SQVTM and ANQGSEA. The CDR3 reads CSVQGAIGGTEAFF. The CDR3 DNA reads TGCAGCGTCCAGGGGGCGATTGGGGGGACTGAAGCTTTCTTT. Filled out from reference TRBV29-1 and TRBJ1-1, the complete variable domain reads SAVISQKPSRDICQRGTSLTIQCQVDSQVTMMFWYRQQPGQSLTLIATANQGSEATYESGFVIDKFPISRPNLTFSTLTVSNMSPEDSSIYLCSVQGAIGGTEAFFGQGTRLTVV.

The V and J genes are TRBV9 and TRBJ2-3; 14 bases align to TRBD2. The CDR3 loop spans 17 amino acids. J gave up 4 bases and V 1 base, and 5 bases lay outside the gene matches. Germline CDR1 is SGDLS and CDR2 is YYNGEE. This CDR3 is CASSVRLAGGPADTQYF. CDR3 nucleotides: TGTGCCAGCAGCGTACGACTAGCGGGAGGGCCCGCAGATACGCAGTATTTT.

The CDR3 sequence is CAWSVPGVGNEKLFF. The DNA for the CDR3 is TGTGCCTGGAGTGTACCAGGGGTCGGTAATGAAAAACTGTTTTTT. The rearrangement joins TRBV30 to TRBJ1-4, with D possibly being TRBD1 (6 bases). The germline V and J ends were trimmed by 0 bases and 4 bases, with 12 bases remaining between them. This CDR3 spans 15 amino acids. Germline V gene lookup returns CDR1 GTSNPN and CDR2 SVGIG (reference sequence). Supplemented by reference TRBV30 and TRBJ1-4, the full variable domain reads SQTIHQWPATLVQPVGSPLSLECTVEGTSNPNLYWYRQAAGRGLQLLFYSVGIGQISSEVPQNLSASRPQDRQFILSSKKLLLSDSGFYLCAWSVPGVGNEKLFFGSGTQLSVL.

J is TRBJ2-7 and V is TRBV19, with 10 bases fitting TRBD2. CDR1 is LNHDA and CDR2 is SQIVND in the germline V gene (reference sequence). This CDR3 has 17 amino acids. V shed 3 bases and J 0 bases; nucleotides not matched to a gene: 8. The chain's CDR3 is CASSIASGGFSSYEQYF. The CDR3, as DNA: TGTGCCAGTAGTATCGCTAGCGGGGGCTTCAGCTCCTACGAGCAGTACTTC.

The chain joins TRBV6-6 to TRBJ1-4; 9 nucleotides agree with TRBD1. The CDR3 has 15 amino acids. V lost 6 bases to trimming and J lost 8 bases; unmatched junction nucleotides: 10. Germline CDR1 MNHNY, CDR2 SVGAGI (reference sequence). As DNA, the CDR3 is TGTGCCAGCAGCCTACCTGGGACAGGGATGGAAAAACTGTTTTTT. It encodes CASSLPGTGMEKLFF.

This clone was seen once. The genes are TRBV11-2 and TRBJ1-4; 11 bases fit TRBD1. Germline V CDR1 and CDR2: SGHAT, FQNNGV. The length of the CDR3 is 15 residues. V lost 6 bases to trimming and J lost 11 bases; unmatched junction nucleotides: 11. CDR3 protein: CASRKTGTGGNKLFF. The CDR3 bases are TGTGCCAGCAGAAAAACCGGGACAGGGGGTAACAAACTGTTTTTT.

The CDR3 bases are TGTGCCAGCAGCTTGGGGCAGGGGTTAATAACTTTGAACACTGAAGCTTTCTTT. Its translation is CASSLGQGLITLNTEAFF. The J gene is TRBJ1-1, the V gene TRBV5-8; D is possibly TRBD1 (6 bases). The V and J ends lost 0 bases and 0 bases respectively, with 18 bases between them. CDR1 and CDR2 (germline): SGHTS, YDEGEE. The CDR3 runs 18 residues.

The J gene is TRBJ1-2, the V gene TRBV18, with TRBD1 as a possible D gene (6 bases). CDR1 and CDR2 (germline): KGHSH, LQKENI. Between the trimmed V and J ends, which lost 3 bases and 2 bases, there was a span of 13 bases. The CDR3 extends over 15 amino acids. This CDR3 is CASSPRQDVNYGYTF. DNA for the CDR3: TGTGCCAGCTCACCGCGACAGGATGTGAACTATGGCTACACCTTC.

This rearrangement joins TRBV6-1 to TRBJ2-7; TRBD1 agrees at 7 bases. Germline CDR1 MNHNS, CDR2 SASEGT. V trimming: 4 bases; J trimming: 2 bases; junction bases outside the gene matches: 11. The CDR3 runs 16 residues. CDR3 residues: CASSGNPRQGAYEQYF. The CDR3 coding sequence is TGTGCCAGCAGTGGGAATCCGAGACAGGGAGCCTACGAGCAGTACTTC.

The count of this clone is one. The gene calls are TRBV19 and TRBJ2-3, with 7 bases lining up with TRBD1. Trimming removed 8 bases from V and 2 bases from J; junction bases left unmatched: 4. The CDR3 has 13 amino acids. The V gene's germline CDR1 is LNHDA and CDR2 SQIVND (reference sequence). CDR3 in DNA: TGTGCCAGTTTGGGACAGCCCACAGATACGCAGTATTTT. The encoded protein is CASLGQPTDTQYF.

The V and J genes are TRBV21-1 and TRBJ1-3. TRBV21-1 is an annotated pseudogene. CDR3 length: 15 residues. The CDR3, as DNA: TGTGCCAGCAGCAAAGGCGGATTCTCTGGAAACACCATATATTTT. The encoded protein is CASSKGGFSGNTIYF.

This sequence joins TRBV30 and TRBJ2-7, with 10 bases lining up with TRBD2. J lost 3 bases, V lost 4 bases, and 6 bases had no gene match. Germline values: CDR1 GTSNPN, CDR2 SVGIG (reference sequence). This CDR3 contains 14 residues. This chain's CDR3 is CAWIRAGGRYEQYF. The CDR3 DNA sequence: TGTGCCTGGATCCGAGCGGGAGGGCGCTACGAGCAGTACTTC.

The gene calls are TRBV4-1 and TRBJ1-3; no reliable D call. Germline V gene lookup returns CDR1 MGHRA and CDR2 YSYEKL. The CDR3 is 18 residues long. V was shortened by 1 base and J by 0 bases, with 16 bases between the two germline ends. CDR3 sequence: CASSQGPHAVNSGNTIYF. The CDR3 DNA follows: TGCGCCAGCAGCCAAGGGCCTCACGCGGTGAACTCTGGAAACACCATATATTTT.

This clone is a singleton in its sample. The chain combines TRBV11-2 with TRBJ2-7, with 14 bases identical to TRBD2. CDR3 size: 18 residues. V was clipped by 5 bases and J by 6 bases; unmatched bases: 15. CDR1 and CDR2 from the germline V gene are SGHAT and FQNNGV. This chain's CDR3 is CASSRLAGGRGYNFEQYF. As DNA, the CDR3 is TGTGCCAGCAGCAGACTAGCGGGGGGGCGAGGGTATAACTTCGAGCAGTACTTC.

The chain has TRBV15 and TRBJ2-7; 11 positions agree with TRBD2. From germline, CDR1 is LNHNV and CDR2 YYDKDF (reference sequence). This CDR3 has 16 residues. V was clipped by 0 bases and J by 6 bases; unmatched bases: 7. CDR3: CATSRDSLAGGGEQYF. The CDR3 DNA reads TGTGCCACCAGCAGAGATTCGCTAGCGGGAGGAGGCGAGCAGTACTTC.